The rows below give T cell receptor beta chains drawn from one sample of a study of shared clonotypes between healthy human individuals. Produced via immunoSEQ multiplex PCR; TCRdb's table is partial and in-frame only. The table shows about 120,000 clones, with roughly 70% occurring only once. Sequencing was carried out using memory CD8+ T cells sorted from blood. The receptors originated from a young woman in good health. CDR3s include the opening cysteine and the closing phenylalanine or tryptophan. The D gene is left open where the match is weak. Expanded clones get a size class; other rows say once, few or many, or leave the size out.

d_call: TRBD2
v_call: TRBV11-2
j_call: TRBJ2-1
clone_size: few
cdr3_aa: CASSRTVPTSGVRYNEQFF
cdr3_nt: TGTGCCAGCAGCCGAACGGTCCCGACTAGCGGGGTAAGGTACAATGAGCAGTTCTTC

d_call: -
v_call: TRBV28
j_call: TRBJ2-7
clone_size: -
cdr3_aa: CASSPRSYGRQYF
cdr3_nt: TGTGCCAGCAGCCCCCGGAGCTACGGGCGGCAGTACTTC

d_call: TRBD1
v_call: TRBV5-1
j_call: TRBJ1-1
clone_size: -
cdr3_aa: CASSRQGNTEAFF
cdr3_nt: TGCGCCAGCTCTCGACAGGGCAACACTGAAGCTTTCTTT

d_call: -
v_call: TRBV4-1
j_call: TRBJ2-2
clone_size: -
cdr3_aa: CASSGGMGNTGELFF
cdr3_nt: TGCGCCAGCAGCGGGGGGATGGGGAACACCGGGGAGCTGTTTTTT

d_call: -
v_call: TRBV29-1
j_call: TRBJ2-3
clone_size: -
cdr3_aa: CSVEDLSFGWGTSTDTQYF
cdr3_nt: TGCAGCGTTGAAGATCTTTCTTTTGGATGGGGGACTAGCACAGATACGCAGTATTTT

d_call: -
v_call: TRBV7-9
j_call: TRBJ1-4
clone_size: -
cdr3_aa: CASSIGREAEKLFF
cdr3_nt: TGTGCCAGCAGTATAGGGCGGGAGGCCGAAAAACTGTTTTTT

d_call: TRBD2
v_call: TRBV6-5
j_call: TRBJ2-1
clone_size: -
cdr3_aa: CASSLAGVYNEQFF
cdr3_nt: TGTGCCAGCAGTCTAGCGGGAGTCTACAATGAGCAGTTCTTC

d_call: -
v_call: TRBV7-2
j_call: TRBJ2-1
clone_size: -
cdr3_aa: CASSLASGAFYNEQFF
cdr3_nt: TGTGCCAGCAGCTTAGCTAGCGGCGCTTTCTACAATGAGCAGTTCTTC

d_call: -
v_call: TRBV4-2
j_call: TRBJ1-5
clone_size: -
cdr3_aa: CASSQEQGQPQHF
cdr3_nt: TGTGCCAGCAGCCAAGAACAGGGTCAGCCCCAGCATTTT

d_call: TRBD1
v_call: TRBV27
j_call: TRBJ2-1
clone_size: -
cdr3_aa: CASSTGVTNEQFF
cdr3_nt: TGTGCCAGCAGTACAGGGGTCACCAATGAGCAGTTCTTC

d_call: TRBD2
v_call: TRBV6-4
j_call: TRBJ2-1
clone_size: few
cdr3_aa: CATRGAGERDEQFF
cdr3_nt: TGTGCCACTAGAGGGGCGGGAGAAAGGGATGAGCAGTTCTTC

d_call: TRBD1
v_call: TRBV25-1
j_call: TRBJ1-4
clone_size: -
cdr3_aa: CASRGMIQGVSEKLFF
cdr3_nt: TGTGCCAGCAGGGGCATGATACAGGGGGTGAGTGAAAAACTGTTTTTT

d_call: -
v_call: TRBV7-9
j_call: TRBJ1-3
clone_size: -
cdr3_aa: CASSSRGGSSGNTIYF
cdr3_nt: TGTGCCAGCAGCTCCCGGGGCGGCTCTTCTGGAAACACCATATATTTT

d_call: -
v_call: TRBV6-4
j_call: TRBJ1-4
clone_size: few
cdr3_aa: CASSASSTNEKLFF
cdr3_nt: TGTGCCAGCAGTGCATCATCAACTAATGAAAAACTGTTTTTT

d_call: -
v_call: TRBV6-4
j_call: TRBJ2-3
clone_size: few
cdr3_aa: CASSESSTDTQYF
cdr3_nt: TGTGCCAGCAGTGAATCTAGCACAGATACGCAGTATTTT